These 18 T cell receptor beta chains originate from one sample sequenced in a study of beta chain features in type 1 diabetes. Isolated RNA was reverse transcribed in full, so expressed TCRB transcripts were sequenced. Repertoires were generated with immunoSEQ multiplex PCR, while TCRdb's copy carries only in-frame clones and drops some. Here the sample spans roughly 370,000 clones, about 14% being singletons. The sequencing sample was made of naive CD4+ T cells from blood. These receptors came from a young man in good health.

This chain joins TRBV29-1 and TRBJ2-7, with D perhaps given as TRBD1 or TRBD2 (5 bases each). Trimming cost V 5 bases and J 2 bases, with 7 bases left between them. Germline V gene sequence: CDR1 SQVTM, CDR2 ANQGSEA. This CDR3 is built from 11 residues. This CDR3 reads CSVRGAYEQYF. Written as DNA, the CDR3 is TGCAGCGTTCGAGGGGCCTACGAGCAGTACTTC.

Only a few counts were recorded for this clone. The genes are TRBV7-9 and TRBJ2-6; D unresolved. The V gene's germline CDR1 is SEHNR and CDR2 FQNEAQ (reference sequence). CDR3 length: 16 amino acids. V was pared by 7 bases and J by 1 base, with 14 bases between. The CDR3 DNA sequence: TGTGCCAGCACTTTCGAAGGTATTTCTGGGGCCAACGTCCTGACTTTC. This codes for CASTFEGISGANVLTF. The whole variable domain, filled in from reference TRBV7-9 and TRBJ2-6, reads DTGVSQNPRHKITKRGQNVTFRCDPISEHNRLYWYRQTLGQGPEFLTYFQNEAQLEKSRLLSDRFSAERPKGSFSTLEIQRTEQGDSAMYLCASTFEGISGANVLTFGAGSRLTVL.

This clone was counted only a few times. The chain combines TRBV5-1 with TRBJ1-1, with no clear D. V was pared by 9 bases and J by 3 bases, with 18 bases between. CDR1 and CDR2 from the germline V gene are SGHRS and YFSETQ. The CDR3 consists of 14 residues. DNA for the CDR3: TGCGCCACCGCTAAAGACGGAGCATACACTGAAGCTTTCTTT. Its translation: CATAKDGAYTEAFF.

This clone was detected only a few times. The rearrangement uses TRBV28 and TRBJ2-6, with D uncertain. The CDR3 length is 14 residues. The V end was cut by 3 bases, the J end by 4 bases, with 7 bases between. Germline lookup yields CDR1 MDHEN and CDR2 SYDVKM. The CDR3 DNA sequence: TGTGCCAGCAGTTTTCTCGCCGGGGCCAACGTCCTGACTTTC. Its translation: CASSFLAGANVLTF.

This clone was detected only a few times. The chain employs TRBV14 and TRBJ2-1; D not resolved. Germline-derived CDR1 and CDR2 are SGHDN and FVKESK. V dropped 2 bases and J dropped 6 bases, with 14 bases sitting between them. The CDR3 contains 15 residues. CDR3: CASSQRWVGRNEQFF. CDR3 nucleotides: TGTGCCAGCAGCCAACGTTGGGTCGGTCGCAATGAGCAGTTCTTC.

The chain uses TRBV7-6 and TRBJ1-2; D uncertain. CDR1 SGHVS and CDR2 FNYEAQ come from the germline V gene. Trimming left V 7 bases short and J 2 bases short, with 14 bases between. CDR3 length: 14 residues. CDR3: CASNTGGKNYGYTF. The DNA of the CDR3 is TGTGCCAGCAACACGGGAGGGAAGAACTATGGCTACACCTTC.

The genes are TRBV15 and TRBJ2-2; 10 bases map to TRBD1. The trim removed 5 bases at V and 7 bases at J, leaving 7 bases unmatched. Germline V lookup: CDR1 LNHNV, CDR2 YYDKDF (reference sequence). This CDR3 spans 15 amino acids. CDR3 amino acids: CATSQGQGEGGELFF. CDR3 coding DNA: TGTGCCACCAGCCAAGGACAGGGGGAAGGCGGGGAGCTGTTTTTT. Variable domain in full (rest from reference TRBV15 and TRBJ2-2): DAMVIQNPRYQVTQFGKPVTLSCSQTLNHNVMYWYQQKSSQAPKLLFHYYDKDFNNEADTPDNFQSRRPNTSFCFLDIRSPGLGDTAMYLCATSQGQGEGGELFFGEGSRLTVL.

The gene calls are TRBV11-3 and TRBJ2-6, with D unresolved. V lost 5 bases, J lost 0 bases, and 8 bases lay in between. From germline, CDR1 is SGHNT and CDR2 YENEEA. The CDR3 covers 15 residues. The CDR3 region is CASSVGSSGANVLTF. DNA for the CDR3: TGTGCCAGCAGCGTAGGCAGCTCTGGGGCCAACGTCCTGACTTTC.

This clone came up a few times. The chain joins TRBV7-2 to TRBJ1-5; TRBD1 might be the D (5 bases). V gave up 0 bases and J gave up 2 bases, with 5 bases separating them. The CDR3 covers 14 residues. Per germline, CDR1 SGHTA and CDR2 FQGNSA. DNA for the CDR3: TGTGCCAGCAGCTTAGCACAGGGCAATCAGCCCCAGCATTTT. As protein: CASSLAQGNQPQHF.

The V and J genes are TRBV7-9 and TRBJ2-7; 9 bases are shared with TRBD2. CDR1 and CDR2 (germline): SEHNR, FQNEAQ (reference sequence). The CDR3 runs to 18 residues. V shed 6 bases, J shed 4 bases, and the junction held 19 bases outside the gene matches. CDR3 region: CASSLGIGAKRGAYEQYV. In DNA form, the CDR3 reads TGTGCCAGCAGTCTCGGAATAGGTGCTAAGCGGGGGGCTTACGAGCAGTACGTC.

Worth noting for this clone: The sample has other DNA sequences that encode this CDR3 too. The chain combines TRBV30 with TRBJ2-3, with D unclear. V gave up 0 bases and J gave up 5 bases, with 3 bases separating them. CDR1 and CDR2 from the germline V gene are GTSNPN and SVGIG (reference sequence). This CDR3 has 11 amino acids. The CDR3 region is CAWSVGDTQYF. The CDR3, as DNA: TGTGCCTGGAGTGTAGGAGATACGCAGTATTTT.

There are a few counts of this clone. V is TRBV9 and J is TRBJ1-1, with no clear D. The V gene lost 4 bases and the J gene lost 3 bases, with 13 bases spanning the gap. The germline V gene has CDR1 SGDLS and CDR2 YYNGEE. The CDR3 spans 14 residues. CDR3 loop: CASSPRRRDTEAFF. In DNA form, the CDR3 reads TGTGCCAGCAGCCCCCGGCGGAGGGACACTGAAGCTTTCTTT.

J is TRBJ1-1 and V is TRBV5-4; D gene ambiguous. Germline loops: CDR1 SGHNT, CDR2 YYREEE (reference sequence). Trimming pared 8 bases from V and 1 base from J, leaving 9 bases between. This CDR3 region has 12 residues. The CDR3 is CASGVTNTEAFF. The CDR3 DNA reads as TGTGCCAGTGGCGTCACGAACACTGAAGCTTTCTTT. Looking up the rest from reference TRBV5-4 and TRBJ1-1 gives the full variable domain: ETGVTQSPTHLIKTRGQQVTLRCSSQSGHNTVSWYQQALGQGPQFIFQYYREEENGRGNFPPRFSGLQFPNYSSELNVNALELDDSALYLCASGVTNTEAFFGQGTRLTVV.

This chain uses TRBV15 with TRBJ2-1; D is uncertain. The CDR3 length is 15 residues. From germline, CDR1 is LNHNV and CDR2 YYDKDF (reference sequence). Trimming took off 0 bases at V and 4 bases at J, with 10 bases between the two ends. The CDR3 nucleotides are TGTGCCACCAGCAGAGATTTAGGGCAGTACAATGAGCAGTTCTTC. Translating gives CATSRDLGQYNEQFF. Full variable domain (rest looked up from reference TRBV15 and TRBJ2-1): DAMVIQNPRYQVTQFGKPVTLSCSQTLNHNVMYWYQQKSSQAPKLLFHYYDKDFNNEADTPDNFQSRRPNTSFCFLDIRSPGLGDTAMYLCATSRDLGQYNEQFFGPGTRLTVL.

This clone was picked up a small number of times. V is TRBV9 and J is TRBJ2-3; TRBD2 matches at 11 bases. V was clipped by 2 bases and J by 7 bases; unmatched bases: 3. The CDR3 is 14 residues long. The germline V gene has CDR1 SGDLS and CDR2 YYNGEE. The CDR3 sequence is CASSVGLAGHTQYF. CDR3 DNA: TGTGCCAGCAGCGTTGGACTAGCGGGTCATACGCAGTATTTT.

In its sample, this clone was seen a few times. The V and J genes are TRBV6-5 and TRBJ2-6; D is unclear. Per the germline V gene, CDR1 is MNHEY and CDR2 is SVGAGI. Trimming took 10 bases from V and 1 from J, leaving 8 bases between them. The CDR3 sequence is 13 residues long. The CDR3 nucleotides are TGTGCCATCTCAAAATCTGGGGCCAACGTCCTGACTTTC. This encodes CAISKSGANVLTF.

This clone came up a few times. This CDR3 is also generated by other DNA sequences in the sample. The V and J genes are TRBV15 and TRBJ2-7; D not resolved. CDR1 and CDR2 from the germline V gene are LNHNV and YYDKDF (reference sequence). The CDR3 length is 12 residues. Trimming removed 0 bases at V and 7 bases at J, with 7 bases between. CDR3 protein: CATSREVGEQYF. The CDR3 coding sequence is TGTGCCACCAGCAGAGAAGTGGGTGAGCAGTACTTC. Full variable domain (missing parts from reference TRBV15 and TRBJ2-7): DAMVIQNPRYQVTQFGKPVTLSCSQTLNHNVMYWYQQKSSQAPKLLFHYYDKDFNNEADTPDNFQSRRPNTSFCFLDIRSPGLGDTAMYLCATSREVGEQYFGPGTRLTVT.

This clone was counted a few times. The chain combines TRBV6-1 with TRBJ2-7; D remains ambiguous. The CDR3 runs to 13 residues. V was trimmed by 7 bases and J by 0 bases, leaving 10 bases between them. Germline lookup yields CDR1 MNHNS and CDR2 SASEGT. The CDR3 DNA reads as TGTGCCAGCACCGCGCTTTTCTCCTACGAGCAGTACTTC. As protein: CASTALFSYEQYF.